The clone carrying this T cell receptor beta chain has ten or more counts. Its antigen remains unidentified. Germline CDR1 and CDR2: SNHLY and FYNNEI. The CDR3 totals 14 residues. V dropped 4 bases and J dropped 4 bases, with 14 bases sitting between them. This entry comes from a study of post-analysis software for immune sequencing data. Prepared TCR beta cDNA libraries contained unique molecular identifiers. TCRdb reprocessed the PCR reads with MiXCR, giving one entry per CDR3 protein. The table has around 200,000 distinct CDR3 sequences, around 30% seen once. The study's findings and limits: A few TRBV segments occurring more often in patients than controls included TRBV5-6, TRBV5-1 and TRBV20-1.

The chain couples TRBV2 to TRBJ2-7; D possibly corresponds to TRBD1 (6 bases). The source of this sequence is a girl aged 2-17 years with multiple sclerosis. What was sequenced was blood. This CDR3 reads CASSVRGFDYEQYF. DNA for the CDR3: TGTGCCAGCAGTGTCAGGGGTTTCGATTACGAGCAGTACTTC.